These 30 T cell receptor beta chains share one sample of origin, sequenced in a study of OX40 agonist ivuxolimab in advanced cancers. Clones were read by immunoSEQ multiplex PCR, and TCRdb kept only the in-frame ones, dropping some. The profile covers roughly 89,000 clones, with approximately 86% appearing a single time and under 7.5% taken by the ten largest. The sequencing here drew on CD4+ or CD8+ T cells sorted from blood, taken in a trial of the OX40 agonist ivuxolimab. The source of these receptors is an adult with an advanced solid tumor such as melanoma, head and neck, liver or kidney cancer.

J is TRBJ2-1 and V is TRBV27; 10 positions agree with TRBD2. The ends lost 5 bases at V and 3 bases at J; junction bases unmatched: 10. The CDR3 covers 17 residues. CDR1 is MNHEY, CDR2 SMNVEV, per germline (reference sequence). The CDR3 is CASSPVLLAGFYNEQFF. CDR3 nucleotides: TGTGCCAGCAGTCCTGTCTTACTAGCGGGGTTCTACAATGAGCAGTTCTTC.

The chain recombines TRBV30 with TRBJ1-4; 12 bases are a match to TRBD1. Germline lookup yields CDR1 GTSNPN and CDR2 SVGIG (reference sequence). Losses at the gene ends were 1 base for V and 0 bases for J; bases not matched to a gene: 9. The CDR3 totals 19 residues. CDR3 in amino acids: CAWSEPGQGAPATNEKLFF. In DNA form, the CDR3 reads TGTGCCTGGAGTGAGCCGGGACAGGGGGCCCCGGCAACTAATGAAAAACTGTTTTTT.

The chain links TRBV19 to TRBJ1-5; the D gene is possibly TRBD1 (6 bases). Per the germline V gene, CDR1 is LNHDA and CDR2 is SQIVND (reference sequence). With 7 bases removed from V and 2 bases from J, the gap between germline ends came to 15 bases. The CDR3 runs 15 residues. The CDR3 DNA sequence: TGTGCCAGTAACACAGGGATTAGGGGCAATCAGCCCCAGCATTTT. Its protein is CASNTGIRGNQPQHF.

The V and J genes are TRBV5-6 and TRBJ1-5, with unresolved D. Per the germline V gene, CDR1 is SGHDT and CDR2 is YYEEEE. The V end was cut by 0 bases, the J end by 7 bases, with 14 bases between. The CDR3 covers 15 residues. CDR3 loop: CASSLGGSLGQPQHF. CDR3 DNA sequence: TGTGCCAGCAGCTTGGGAGGGTCCCTTGGACAGCCCCAGCATTTT.

In this sample, this clone turned up a few times. The chain uses TRBV6-1 and TRBJ1-1, with no clear D. Per the germline V gene, CDR1 is MNHNS and CDR2 is SASEGT. Trimming removed 6 bases at V and 2 bases at J, with 4 bases between. The CDR3 is 11 residues long. CDR3 in DNA: TGTGCCAGCAGGATTAACACTGAAGCTTTCTTT. This sequence encodes CASRINTEAFF.

In its sample, this clone was seen once. V usage is TRBV19 and J usage is TRBJ1-5, with a tentative D call TRBD1 (5 bases). Between the trimmed V and J ends, which lost 2 bases and 1 base, there was a span of 15 bases. The germline V gene has CDR1 LNHDA and CDR2 SQIVND (reference sequence). The CDR3 length is 17 residues. The CDR3 DNA sequence: TGTGCCAGTAGTATAAAAGGGGAGAGCTGGAGCAATCAGCCCCAGCATTTT. Translated: CASSIKGESWSNQPQHF.

This sequence joins TRBV19 and TRBJ1-5; 7 bases line up with TRBD1. V shed 8 bases and J 4 bases; nucleotides not matched to a gene: 8. This CDR3 contains 14 residues. Germline V gives CDR1 LNHDA, CDR2 SQIVND (reference sequence). In DNA form, the CDR3 reads TGTGCCAGTGGCCAGGGGGTAGGTAATCAGCCCCAGCATTTT. Protein: CASGQGVGNQPQHF.

V is TRBV11-2 and J is TRBJ2-1; 10 bases map to TRBD2. The junction had 4 bases not matched to a gene; V was cut back by 2 bases and J by 12 bases. The CDR3 contains 13 residues. The germline gives CDR1 SGHAT, CDR2 FQNNGV. The CDR3 region has the DNA TGTGCCAGCAGCTTACCAGCGGGGGGGCTGCAGTTCTTC. Protein sequence: CASSLPAGGLQFF.

This CDR3 reads CASSERVSNQPQHF. DNA for the CDR3: TGTGCCAGCAGCGAGAGAGTTAGCAATCAGCCCCAGCATTTT. The genes are TRBV6-6 and TRBJ1-5; D remains ambiguous. Trimming took off 6 bases at V and 0 bases at J, with 9 bases between the two ends. Germline V CDR1 and CDR2: MNHNY, SVGAGI (reference sequence). The CDR3 is made up of 14 amino acids.

In this sample, this clone turned up once. This sequence joins TRBV10-3 and TRBJ1-3, with D perhaps TRBD1 (5 bases). CDR1 and CDR2 from the germline V gene are ENHRY and SYGVKD. This CDR3 comprises 15 residues. Between the trimmed V and J ends, which lost 3 bases and 2 bases, there was a span of 11 bases. CDR3 nucleotides: TGTGCCATCAGTGATTCGGGAGGGGCTGGAAACACCATATATTTT. Translation: CAISDSGGAGNTIYF.

In this sample, this clone turned up once. This same CDR3 is encoded by further DNA sequences in the sample. This rearrangement joins TRBV7-6 to TRBJ1-1, with D unclear. V was shortened by 2 bases and J by 1 base, with 5 bases between the two germline ends. Germline-derived CDR1 and CDR2 are SGHVS and FNYEAQ. The CDR3 is made up of 13 amino acids. In DNA, the CDR3 is TGTGCCAGCAGCTTACAGGAGAACACTGAAGCTTTCTTT. Translation gives CASSLQENTEAFF.

This CDR3 reads CASSPTTGTPSGNTIYF. CDR3 DNA sequence: TGTGCCAGCAGCCCCACAACCGGGACACCCTCTGGAAACACCATATATTTT. This chain uses TRBV9 with TRBJ1-3, with D maybe TRBD1 (6 bases). Trimming took 4 bases from V and 0 from J, leaving 17 bases between them. Germline CDR1 and CDR2: SGDLS and YYNGEE. The CDR3 is made up of 17 amino acids.

The genes are TRBV7-9 and TRBJ2-5, with D unclear. Trimming shortened V by 5 bases and J by 2 bases, and 15 bases separated the two germline ends. This CDR3 region has 15 residues. Germline V gives CDR1 SEHNR, CDR2 FQNEAQ (reference sequence). The CDR3 loop reads CASSPSWGTQETQYF. The CDR3 coding sequence is TGTGCCAGCAGCCCTTCGTGGGGAACGCAAGAGACCCAGTACTTC.

J is TRBJ2-3 and V is TRBV27; D is perhaps TRBD1 or TRBD2 (6 bases each). The length of the CDR3 is 14 residues. V lost 9 bases to trimming and J lost 3 bases, with 16 bases between them. Germline V lookup: CDR1 MNHEY, CDR2 SMNVEV (reference sequence). The CDR3 DNA sequence: TGTGCCAGTTCCCATACGGGGGCTACAGATACGCAGTATTTT. Residues: CASSHTGATDTQYF.

The genes are TRBV5-6 and TRBJ1-3, with D perhaps TRBD1 (5 bases). V lost 6 bases and J lost 2, with 15 bases in between. The germline V gene encodes CDR1 SGHDT and CDR2 YYEEEE. The CDR3 totals 15 residues. In DNA, the CDR3 is TGTGCCAGCACCCGTACCGGGACGACTGGAAACACCATATATTTT. Protein product: CASTRTGTTGNTIYF.

The rearrangement links TRBV27 to TRBJ1-1; perhaps TRBD1 as D (5 bases). Trimming cost V 6 bases and J 0 bases, with 17 bases left between them. This CDR3 region has 16 residues. Germline CDR1 MNHEY, CDR2 SMNVEV (reference sequence). CDR3 residues: CASRRGPPIMNTEAFF. The CDR3 nucleotides are TGTGCCAGCAGGCGGGGCCCACCAATAATGAACACTGAAGCTTTCTTT.

This clone appeared a single time. The chain employs TRBV18 and TRBJ1-2; possibly TRBD1 for D (5 bases). CDR1 and CDR2 from the germline V gene are KGHSH and LQKENI. The CDR3 totals 12 residues. Trimming took off 3 bases at V and 8 bases at J, with 10 bases between the two ends. In nucleotides, the CDR3 is TGTGCCAGCTCACCCGCAGCAGGGGGCTACACCTTC. This gives the protein CASSPAAGGYTF.

J is TRBJ2-1 and V is TRBV5-1; a weak D match, TRBD2 (5 bases). V gave up 0 bases and J gave up 1 base, with 8 bases separating them. CDR1 and CDR2 from the germline V gene are SGHRS and YFSETQ. The CDR3 extends over 15 amino acids. CDR3 residues: CASSLAGNSYNEQFF. In DNA, the CDR3 is TGCGCCAGCAGCTTGGCCGGGAATTCCTACAATGAGCAGTTCTTC. Together with reference TRBV5-1 and TRBJ2-1, the CDR3 gives the full variable domain: KAGVTQTPRYLIKTRGQQVTLSCSPISGHRSVSWYQQTPGQGLQFLFEYFSETQRNKGNFPGRFSGRQFSNSRSEMNVSTLELGDSALYLCASSLAGNSYNEQFFGPGTRLTVL.

This sequence joins TRBV7-6 and TRBJ2-1, with TRBD2 as a possible D gene (5 bases). Germline V gene data show CDR1 as SGHVS and CDR2 as FNYEAQ. Trimming removed 5 bases at V and 2 bases at J, with 16 bases between. The CDR3 length is 16 residues. For the CDR3, the DNA is TGTGCCAGCAGCCGGGTGGAGGCAGTCCCCTACAATGAGCAGTTCTTC. It specifies CASSRVEAVPYNEQFF.

The genes are TRBV5-1 and TRBJ1-3; weak D call: TRBD1 (5 bases). The germline V gene has CDR1 SGHRS and CDR2 YFSETQ. This CDR3 spans 16 amino acids. V lost 5 bases and J lost 3, with 18 bases in between. In nucleotides, the CDR3 is TGCGCCAGCAGATCTCGCCCGACAGAAATTGGAAACACCATATATTTT. Protein product: CASRSRPTEIGNTIYF. The entire variable domain, with the rest obtained from reference TRBV5-1 and TRBJ1-3, is as follows: KAGVTQTPRYLIKTRGQQVTLSCSPISGHRSVSWYQQTPGQGLQFLFEYFSETQRNKGNFPGRFSGRQFSNSRSEMNVSTLELGDSALYLCASRSRPTEIGNTIYFGEGSWLTVV.

This chain links TRBV21-1 with TRBJ2-7; the table's D call, TRBD1, was not checked against the DNA. TRBV21-1 is reported as a pseudogene. The CDR3 consists of 17 residues. CDR3 coding DNA: TGTGCCAGCAGCACCCGGACAGACCGCTTAATCAACTACGAGCAGTACTTC. Its protein product is CASSTRTDRLINYEQYF.

This clone was counted a few times. The rearrangement links TRBV19 to TRBJ1-1; D uncertain. The CDR3 is 15 amino acids. Germline V gene data show CDR1 as LNHDA and CDR2 as SQIVND (reference sequence). V was cut by 7 bases and J by 0 bases, with 15 bases left in between. This CDR3 is CASKTGMTLNTEAFF. The CDR3 DNA is TGTGCCAGTAAAACCGGGATGACACTGAACACTGAAGCTTTCTTT.

This clone was seen only a few times. The J gene is TRBJ2-1, the V gene TRBV6-4, with 10 bases identical to TRBD2. This CDR3 comprises 14 residues. Trimming took 6 bases from V and 9 from J; bases not matched to a gene: 8. Germline V gene lookup returns CDR1 MRHNA and CDR2 SNTAGT. This CDR3 is CASREREGLGEQFF. The CDR3 bases are TGTGCCAGCAGGGAGCGGGAGGGCTTAGGTGAGCAGTTCTTC.

The V gene is TRBV5-6, the J gene TRBJ1-2; D gene uncertain. Trimming removed 2 bases at V and 4 bases at J, with 12 bases between. The CDR3 has 14 amino acids. The germline gives CDR1 SGHDT, CDR2 YYEEEE. DNA for the CDR3: TGTGCCAGCAGCTTCCTGGGGAGACTCTATGGCTACACCTTC. It yields the protein CASSFLGRLYGYTF. The full variable domain, completed using reference TRBV5-6 and TRBJ1-2, is DAGVTQSPTHLIKTRGQQVTLRCSPKSGHDTVSWYQQALGQGPQFIFQYYEEEERQRGNFPDRFSGHQFPNYSSELNVNALLLGDSALYLCASSFLGRLYGYTFGSGTRLTVV.

The V call is TRBV5-4, the J call TRBJ2-1; D ambiguous. CDR3 length: 13 amino acids. Per germline, CDR1 SGHNT and CDR2 YYREEE (reference sequence). Deletions cut 4 bases from V and 2 bases from J, with 7 bases between. The CDR3 is CASSDSAYNEQFF. In nucleotides, the CDR3 is TGTGCCAGCAGCGACTCTGCCTACAATGAGCAGTTCTTC.

V gene TRBV5-1 combines with J gene TRBJ1-2, with TRBD1 as a possible D gene (6 bases). This CDR3 comprises 15 residues. Germline V CDR1 and CDR2: SGHRS, YFSETQ. V lost 0 bases and J lost 8, with 17 bases in between. The CDR3 protein is CASSLVVGAKGGYTF. The CDR3 DNA reads as TGCGCCAGCAGCTTGGTTGTGGGGGCCAAGGGCGGCTACACCTTC.

The chain couples TRBV6-1 to TRBJ1-1; no reliable D call. V was pared by 4 bases and J by 1 base, with 10 bases between. Germline CDR1 and CDR2: MNHNS and SASEGT. This CDR3 has 14 amino acids. CDR3 loop: CASSVVRWNTEAFF. DNA for the CDR3: TGTGCCAGCAGTGTCGTGAGATGGAACACTGAAGCTTTCTTT.

V is TRBV5-6 and J is TRBJ1-4, with a possible D match to TRBD1 (6 bases). The CDR3 loop spans 15 amino acids. Per the germline V gene, CDR1 is SGHDT and CDR2 is YYEEEE. V lost 1 base and J 4 bases, leaving 11 bases between the germline ends. CDR3 nucleotides: TGTGCCAGCAGCTTGATGGGGGCGGGTAATGAAAAACTGTTTTTT. This encodes CASSLMGAGNEKLFF. Filled out from reference TRBV5-6 and TRBJ1-4, the complete variable domain reads DAGVTQSPTHLIKTRGQQVTLRCSPKSGHDTVSWYQQALGQGPQFIFQYYEEEERQRGNFPDRFSGHQFPNYSSELNVNALLLGDSALYLCASSLMGAGNEKLFFGSGTQLSVL.

The CDR3 spells CACHWAARHTF. CDR3 bases: TGTGCCTGCCACTGGGCAGCGAGGCACACCTTC. This chain connects TRBV30 to TRBJ1-2, with D hard to call. CDR1 is GTSNPN, CDR2 SVGIG, per germline (reference sequence). CDR3 length: 11 amino acids. The ends were cut back, 6 bases at V and 12 bases at J, with 17 bases in the middle.

This chain's CDR3 is CASSRDRVKNEQYF. Written as DNA, the CDR3 is TGTGCCAGTAGCCGGGACAGGGTGAAGAACGAGCAGTACTTC. The V call is TRBV19, the J call TRBJ2-7; 9 bases agree with TRBD1. The CDR3 has 14 amino acids. V was pared by 6 bases and J by 5 bases, with 8 bases of the junction left unmatched. The germline CDR1 and CDR2 sequences are LNHDA and SQIVND (reference sequence).